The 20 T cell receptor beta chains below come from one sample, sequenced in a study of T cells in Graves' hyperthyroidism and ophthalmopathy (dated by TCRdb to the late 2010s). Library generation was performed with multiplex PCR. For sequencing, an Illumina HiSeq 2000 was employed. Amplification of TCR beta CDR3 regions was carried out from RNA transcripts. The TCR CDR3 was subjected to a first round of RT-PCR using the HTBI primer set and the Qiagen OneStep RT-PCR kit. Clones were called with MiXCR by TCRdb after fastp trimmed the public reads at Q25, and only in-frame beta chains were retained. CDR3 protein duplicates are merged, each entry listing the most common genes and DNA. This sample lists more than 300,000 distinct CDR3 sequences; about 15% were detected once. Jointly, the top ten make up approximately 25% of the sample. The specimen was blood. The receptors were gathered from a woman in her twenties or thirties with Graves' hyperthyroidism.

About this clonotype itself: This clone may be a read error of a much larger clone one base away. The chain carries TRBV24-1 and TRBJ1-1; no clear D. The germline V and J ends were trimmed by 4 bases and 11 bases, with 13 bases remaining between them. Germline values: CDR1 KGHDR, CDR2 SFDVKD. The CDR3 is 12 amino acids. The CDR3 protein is CATSEARVRAFF. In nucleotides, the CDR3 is TGTGCCACCAGTGAAGCGCGCGTTCGTGCTTTCTTT.

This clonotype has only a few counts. The CDR3 DNA reads as TGTGCCAGCAGTTTTTGGGATACGCAGTATTTT. It specifies CASSFWDTQYF. This chain links TRBV12-3 or TRBV12-4 with TRBJ2-3; D remains ambiguous. V was pared by 3 bases and J by 6 bases, with 4 bases between. This CDR3 is 11 amino acids long.

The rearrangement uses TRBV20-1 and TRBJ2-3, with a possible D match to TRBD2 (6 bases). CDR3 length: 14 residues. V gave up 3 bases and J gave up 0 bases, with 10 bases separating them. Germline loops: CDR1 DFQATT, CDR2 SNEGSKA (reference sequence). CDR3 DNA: TGCAGTGCTAGCGGGAGAGGAAGCACAGATACGCAGTATTTT. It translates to CSASGRGSTDTQYF.

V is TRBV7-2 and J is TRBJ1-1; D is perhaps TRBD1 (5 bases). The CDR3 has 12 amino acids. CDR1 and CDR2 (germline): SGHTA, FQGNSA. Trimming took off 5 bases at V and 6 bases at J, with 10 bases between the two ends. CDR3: CASSVREAEAFF. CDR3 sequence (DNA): TGTGCCAGCAGCGTCAGGGAGGCTGAAGCTTTCTTT.

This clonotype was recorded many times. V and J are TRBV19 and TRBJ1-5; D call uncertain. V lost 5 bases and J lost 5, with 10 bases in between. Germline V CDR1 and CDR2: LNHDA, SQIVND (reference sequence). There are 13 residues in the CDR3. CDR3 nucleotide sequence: TGTGCCAGTAGTTGGTCGGTGGATCAGCCCCAGCATTTT. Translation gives CASSWSVDQPQHF. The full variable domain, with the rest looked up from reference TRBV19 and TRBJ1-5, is DGGITQSPKYLFRKEGQNVTLSCEQNLNHDAMYWYRQDPGQGLRLIYYSQIVNDFQKGDIAEGYSVSREKKESFPLTVTSAQKNPTAFYLCASSWSVDQPQHFGDGTRLSIL.

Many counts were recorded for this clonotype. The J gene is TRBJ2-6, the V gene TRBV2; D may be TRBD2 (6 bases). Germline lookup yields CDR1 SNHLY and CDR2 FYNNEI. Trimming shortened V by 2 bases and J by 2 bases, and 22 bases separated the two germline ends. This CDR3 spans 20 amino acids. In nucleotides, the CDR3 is TGTGCCAGCAGTGAATCCCGGGTTGCGTCGGACTATACTGGGGCCAACGTCCTGACTTTC. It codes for CASSESRVASDYTGANVLTF.

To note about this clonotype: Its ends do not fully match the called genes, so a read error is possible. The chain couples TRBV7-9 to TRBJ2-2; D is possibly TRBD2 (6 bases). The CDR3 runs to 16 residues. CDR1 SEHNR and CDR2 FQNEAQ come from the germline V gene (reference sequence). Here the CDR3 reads CAGSGMGLINTGELFF. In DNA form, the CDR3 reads TGTGCCGGCAGCGGAATGGGACTTATAAACACCGGGGAGCTGTTTTTT.

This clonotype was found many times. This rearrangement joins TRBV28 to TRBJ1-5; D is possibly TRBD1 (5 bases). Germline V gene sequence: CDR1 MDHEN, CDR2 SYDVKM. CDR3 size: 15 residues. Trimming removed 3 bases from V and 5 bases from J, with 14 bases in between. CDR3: CASSFDRGDYQPQHF. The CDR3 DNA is TGTGCCAGCAGTTTCGACCGAGGGGACTATCAGCCCCAGCATTTT.

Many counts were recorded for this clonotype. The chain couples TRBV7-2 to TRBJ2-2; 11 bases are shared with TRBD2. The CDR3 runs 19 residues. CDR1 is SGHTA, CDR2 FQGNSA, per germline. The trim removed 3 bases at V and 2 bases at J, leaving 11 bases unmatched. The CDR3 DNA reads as TGTGCCAGCAGCTTCCCCCCCGGGACTAGCGGAGGCAACACCGGGGAGCTGTTTTTT. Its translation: CASSFPPGTSGGNTGELFF.

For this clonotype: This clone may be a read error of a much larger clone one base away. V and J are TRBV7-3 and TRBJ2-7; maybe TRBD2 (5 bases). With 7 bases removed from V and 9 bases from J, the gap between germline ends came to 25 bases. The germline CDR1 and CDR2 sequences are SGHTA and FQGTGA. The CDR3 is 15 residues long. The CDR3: CASNYDGEGVSGQYF. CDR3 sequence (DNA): TGTGCCAGCAACTACGATGGTGAGGGAGTTTCCGGGCAGTACTTC.

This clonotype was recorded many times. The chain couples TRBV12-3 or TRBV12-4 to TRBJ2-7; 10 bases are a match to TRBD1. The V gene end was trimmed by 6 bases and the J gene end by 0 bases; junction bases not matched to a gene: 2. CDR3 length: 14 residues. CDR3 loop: CASRWTGGSYEQYF. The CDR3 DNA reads TGTGCCAGCAGGTGGACAGGGGGCTCCTACGAGCAGTACTTC.

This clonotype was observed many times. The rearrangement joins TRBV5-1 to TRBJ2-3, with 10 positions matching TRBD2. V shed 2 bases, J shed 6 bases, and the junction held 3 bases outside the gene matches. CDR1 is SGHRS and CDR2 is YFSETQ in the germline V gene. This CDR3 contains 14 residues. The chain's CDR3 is CASSLEREGDTQYF. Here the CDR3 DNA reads TGCGCCAGCAGCTTAGAGCGGGAGGGCGATACGCAGTATTTT.

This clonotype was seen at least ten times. In nucleotides, the CDR3 is TGTGCCTCAAATGGGGACAGACTCCTCTATGGCTACACCTTC. Its protein is CASNGDRLLYGYTF. The rearrangement uses TRBV19 and TRBJ1-2; 7 bases match TRBD1. The J segment lost 4 bases and the V segment lost 11 bases, leaving 13 bases of the junction unmatched. This CDR3 spans 14 amino acids. Germline assignment: CDR1 LNHDA and CDR2 SQIVND (reference sequence).

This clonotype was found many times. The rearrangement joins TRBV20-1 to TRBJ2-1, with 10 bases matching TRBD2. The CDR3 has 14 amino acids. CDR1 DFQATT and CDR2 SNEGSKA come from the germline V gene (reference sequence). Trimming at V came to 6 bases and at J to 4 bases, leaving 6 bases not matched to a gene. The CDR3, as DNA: TGCAGTGCATCGGGACTAGCGCTATACAATGAGCAGTTCTTC. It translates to CSASGLALYNEQFF.

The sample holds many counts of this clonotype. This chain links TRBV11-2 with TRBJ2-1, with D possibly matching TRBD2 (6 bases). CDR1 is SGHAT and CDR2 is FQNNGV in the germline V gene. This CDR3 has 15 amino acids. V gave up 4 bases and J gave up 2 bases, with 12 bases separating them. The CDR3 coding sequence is TGTGCCAGCAGCTCCTGGGAGGACGCCTACAATGAGCAGTTCTTC. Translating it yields CASSSWEDAYNEQFF.

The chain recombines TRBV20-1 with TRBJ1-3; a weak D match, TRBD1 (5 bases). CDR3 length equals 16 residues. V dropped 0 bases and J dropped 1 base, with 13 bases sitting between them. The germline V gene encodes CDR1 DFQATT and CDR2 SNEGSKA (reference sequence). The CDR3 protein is CSARDWGEGSGNTIYF. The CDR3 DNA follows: TGCAGTGCTAGAGATTGGGGGGAGGGATCTGGAAACACCATATATTTT.

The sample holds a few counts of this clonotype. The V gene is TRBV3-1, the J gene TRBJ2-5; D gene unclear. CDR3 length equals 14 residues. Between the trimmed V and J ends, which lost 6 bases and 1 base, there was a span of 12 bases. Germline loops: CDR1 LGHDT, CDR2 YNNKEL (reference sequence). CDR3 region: CASRPISPQETQYF. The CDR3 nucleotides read TGTGCCAGCAGGCCAATATCGCCCCAAGAGACCCAGTACTTC.

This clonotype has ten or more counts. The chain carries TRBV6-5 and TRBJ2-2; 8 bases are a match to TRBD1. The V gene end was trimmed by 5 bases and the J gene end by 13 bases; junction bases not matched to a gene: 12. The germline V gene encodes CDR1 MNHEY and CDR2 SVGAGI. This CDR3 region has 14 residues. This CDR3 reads CASSTDRDLLGLFF. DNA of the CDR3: TGTGCCAGCAGTACGGACAGGGATTTGTTGGGGCTGTTTTTT.

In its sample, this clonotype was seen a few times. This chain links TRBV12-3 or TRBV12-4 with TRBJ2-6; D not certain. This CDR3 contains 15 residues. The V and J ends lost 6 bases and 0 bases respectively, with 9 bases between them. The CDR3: CASRTDFSGANVLTF. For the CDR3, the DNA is TGTGCCAGCAGGACCGACTTCTCTGGGGCCAACGTCCTGACTTTC.

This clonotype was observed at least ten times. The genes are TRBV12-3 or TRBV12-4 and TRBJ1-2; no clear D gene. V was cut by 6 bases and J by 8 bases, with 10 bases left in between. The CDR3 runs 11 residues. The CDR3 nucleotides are TGTGCCAGCAGCCTCCCGGGGGGCTACACCTTC. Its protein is CASSLPGGYTF.